A selection of T cell receptor beta chains follows, all from one sample in a study of blood T cell repertoires in COVID-19. Data came from immunoSEQ multiplex PCR; TCRdb stores just in-frame clones and leaves some out. The sample has 300,000 to 350,000 clones; 90% are singletons. Material for sequencing was peripheral blood. These receptors were collected from a woman in her thirties with COVID-19, enrolled during active disease. The conserved cysteine and the conserved F or W are not part of the CDR3 here. Only part of the rows carry a size: once, few, many, or a class if the clone is expanded.

j_call: TRBJ1-4
v_call: TRBV7-8
clone_size: -
cdr3_aa: ASSLAGGPNEKLF

j_call: TRBJ2-1
v_call: TRBV4-1
clone_size: -
cdr3_aa: ASSHPDRAREQF

j_call: TRBJ1-2
v_call: TRBV28
clone_size: once
cdr3_aa: ASSPRGFGYT

j_call: TRBJ1-2
v_call: TRBV12-3/TRBV12-4
clone_size: -
cdr3_aa: ASSLAGAYGYT

j_call: TRBJ2-7
v_call: TRBV4-3
clone_size: -
cdr3_aa: ASSETRLPSSYEQY

j_call: TRBJ1-2
v_call: TRBV10-3
clone_size: -
cdr3_aa: AISEADIYGYT

j_call: TRBJ1-2
v_call: TRBV12-3/TRBV12-4
clone_size: few
cdr3_aa: ASSPEQPSGYT

j_call: TRBJ2-5
v_call: TRBV5-4
clone_size: -
cdr3_aa: ASWESGSQETQY

j_call: TRBJ2-7
v_call: TRBV11-2
clone_size: -
cdr3_aa: ASTPRGSSPYEQY

j_call: TRBJ1-5
v_call: TRBV28
clone_size: few
cdr3_aa: ASSTWGQGAQPQH

j_call: TRBJ1-5
v_call: TRBV5-6
clone_size: -
cdr3_aa: ASSLWGGQPQH

j_call: TRBJ2-7
v_call: TRBV18
clone_size: -
cdr3_aa: ASSPEQEVRGEQY

j_call: TRBJ1-2
v_call: TRBV28
clone_size: once
cdr3_aa: ASSPTGGASYT

j_call: TRBJ1-2
v_call: TRBV13
clone_size: -
cdr3_aa: ASSLITGNYGYT

j_call: TRBJ2-7
v_call: TRBV7-3
clone_size: -
cdr3_aa: ASSPHRGVEQY

j_call: TRBJ1-3
v_call: TRBV4-1
clone_size: -
cdr3_aa: ASRQNPGQTAGNTIY

j_call: TRBJ2-5
v_call: TRBV27
clone_size: few
cdr3_aa: ATSKPGPGGTQY

j_call: TRBJ2-1
v_call: TRBV27
clone_size: -
cdr3_aa: ASSPGQGGYNEQF

j_call: TRBJ1-4
v_call: TRBV19
clone_size: -
cdr3_aa: ASSETANEKLF

j_call: TRBJ2-7
v_call: TRBV2
clone_size: -
cdr3_aa: ASSVPRLGNYEQY

j_call: TRBJ2-1
v_call: TRBV28
clone_size: -
cdr3_aa: ASWTAQYHEQF

j_call: TRBJ1-1
v_call: TRBV15
clone_size: -
cdr3_aa: ATSPPRTLNTEAF

j_call: TRBJ1-2
v_call: TRBV5-4
clone_size: -
cdr3_aa: ASSDRDRGTINYGYT

j_call: TRBJ2-3
v_call: TRBV21-1
clone_size: -
cdr3_aa: ASSKGGLSRSGTDTQY

j_call: TRBJ2-2
v_call: TRBV5-6
clone_size: -
cdr3_aa: ASSLAGTNTGELF

j_call: TRBJ2-4
v_call: TRBV19
clone_size: -
cdr3_aa: ASSILLAVAKNIQY

j_call: TRBJ1-1
v_call: TRBV29-1
clone_size: -
cdr3_aa: SVAGLTTGNAF

j_call: TRBJ2-1
v_call: TRBV9
clone_size: -
cdr3_aa: ASSELAGGRNEQF

j_call: TRBJ1-2
v_call: TRBV12-3/TRBV12-4
clone_size: -
cdr3_aa: ASSRDRDYGYT

j_call: TRBJ2-1
v_call: TRBV4-1
clone_size: -
cdr3_aa: ASSQPRLAGNEQF

j_call: TRBJ2-7
v_call: TRBV19
clone_size: -
cdr3_aa: ASSKEEGEQY

j_call: TRBJ1-5
v_call: TRBV30
clone_size: once
cdr3_aa: AWARDRGLSQPQH

j_call: TRBJ2-5
v_call: TRBV24-1
clone_size: once
cdr3_aa: ATSDRQGAREETQY

j_call: TRBJ2-7
v_call: TRBV5-6
clone_size: -
cdr3_aa: ASSLIGRLAGAYEQY

j_call: TRBJ2-2
v_call: TRBV5-1
clone_size: -
cdr3_aa: ASNQGRIAGELF

j_call: TRBJ2-2
v_call: TRBV7-8
clone_size: -
cdr3_aa: ASSLRVSDRTGELF

j_call: TRBJ1-1
v_call: TRBV9
clone_size: -
cdr3_aa: ASSPIQGLGNTEAF

j_call: TRBJ2-3
v_call: TRBV7-2
clone_size: -
cdr3_aa: ASSLGAGGWRDTQY

j_call: TRBJ2-3
v_call: TRBV10-3
clone_size: -
cdr3_aa: ATGVGGRSTDTQY

j_call: TRBJ1-2
v_call: TRBV6-2/TRBV6-3
clone_size: -
cdr3_aa: ASSQGSGYT

j_call: TRBJ1-2
v_call: TRBV2
clone_size: -
cdr3_aa: ASRRQGNYGYT

j_call: TRBJ2-2
v_call: TRBV20-1
clone_size: -
cdr3_aa: SASIAGGKGGELF

j_call: TRBJ2-2
v_call: TRBV15
clone_size: -
cdr3_aa: ATSSAAVTGELF

j_call: TRBJ1-1
v_call: TRBV6-5
clone_size: -
cdr3_aa: ASSRDRGETEAF

j_call: TRBJ1-2
v_call: TRBV27
clone_size: -
cdr3_aa: ASSLSDRDYGYT

j_call: TRBJ2-1
v_call: TRBV11-2
clone_size: -
cdr3_aa: ASSLAGGLNNEQF

j_call: TRBJ2-5
v_call: TRBV7-2
clone_size: -
cdr3_aa: ASSLARTSGRETQY

j_call: TRBJ1-1
v_call: TRBV13
clone_size: -
cdr3_aa: ASSLAGTGGRGPEAF

j_call: TRBJ2-5
v_call: TRBV12-5
clone_size: -
cdr3_aa: ASGLGEATQY

j_call: TRBJ2-7
v_call: TRBV7-9
clone_size: -
cdr3_aa: ASSFADGLAVYEQY

j_call: TRBJ2-3
v_call: TRBV24-1
clone_size: -
cdr3_aa: ATSDFKFGEGYTDTQY

j_call: TRBJ1-1
v_call: TRBV2
clone_size: -
cdr3_aa: ASTRQGVRNTEAF